The 27 T cell receptor beta chains below all came from one sample that was sequenced in a study of T-cell reconstitution after alpha-beta-depleted transplantation in children. Unique molecular identifiers were used in preparing the TCRbeta library. TCRdb analysed the PCR reads with MiXCR anew, one entry per CDR3 protein. The sample yields about 400,000 distinct CDR3 sequences, around 21% seen once. Specimen: PBMCs from the stem cell graft donor, collected from the stem cell graft. These receptor sequences come from a human donor who donated a stem cell graft to a child with acute myeloid leukemia.

This clonotype has just a few counts. This sequence joins TRBV9 and TRBJ2-3; 10 bases line up with TRBD2. V lost 0 bases to trimming and J lost 4 bases; unmatched junction nucleotides: 8. There are 17 residues in the CDR3. From germline, CDR1 is SGDLS and CDR2 YYNGEE. The CDR3 region is CASSVVPSGRGADTQYF. As DNA, the CDR3 is TGTGCCAGCAGCGTAGTCCCTAGCGGGAGAGGCGCAGATACGCAGTATTTT.

This chain joins TRBV6-1 and TRBJ2-5; 12 positions match TRBD1. The CDR3 runs to 15 residues. The junction had 4 bases not matched to a gene; V was cut back by 5 bases and J by 3 bases. From germline, CDR1 is MNHNS and CDR2 SASEGT. Here the CDR3 reads CASSTGTGGEETQYF. CDR3 coding DNA: TGTGCCAGCAGTACCGGGACAGGGGGCGAAGAGACCCAGTACTTC.

The chain links TRBV28 to TRBJ2-1; D remains ambiguous. V lost 8 bases and J 6 bases, leaving 11 bases between the germline ends. The CDR3 is 12 amino acids. The germline CDR1 and CDR2 sequences are MDHEN and SYDVKM. This CDR3 is CASRSVSNEQFF. The DNA of the CDR3 is TGTGCCAGCCGCTCTGTGAGCAATGAGCAGTTCTTC.

This clonotype has only a few counts. This chain links TRBV12-3 or TRBV12-4 with TRBJ1-5; D is possibly TRBD1 (5 bases). The CDR3 loop spans 14 amino acids. Trimming cost V 3 bases and J 6 bases, with 12 bases left between them. DNA for the CDR3: TGTGCCAGCAGTTTGGCCGGGACGGGTCAGCCCCAGCATTTT. This gives the protein CASSLAGTGQPQHF.

This clonotype has only a few counts. The genes are TRBV12-3 or TRBV12-4 and TRBJ2-5; D possibly corresponds to TRBD2 (5 bases). The CDR3 is 15 amino acids. V lost 3 bases and J 5 bases, leaving 16 bases between the germline ends. DNA for the CDR3: TGTGCCAGCAGTTTCACTAGTGTCGGGTCGGAGACCCAGTACTTC. It yields the protein CASSFTSVGSETQYF.

The V gene is TRBV5-1, the J gene TRBJ1-4; D unclear. V was clipped by 0 bases and J by 0 bases, with 9 bases between them. The CDR3 runs 16 residues. Per the germline V gene, CDR1 is SGHRS and CDR2 is YFSETQ. The CDR3 DNA is TGCGCCAGCAGCTTGGGCATACGGTCAACTAATGAAAAACTGTTTTTT. Its protein is CASSLGIRSTNEKLFF.

In this sample, this clonotype turned up many times. The chain joins TRBV4-3 to TRBJ2-1, with D unclear. The CDR3 consists of 17 residues. CDR1 is LGHNA, CDR2 YSLEER, per germline. V lost 1 base and J 1 base, leaving 14 bases between the germline ends. The DNA for the CDR3 is TGCGCCAGCAGCCAAGTCTTCGTACCGGAGTCCTACAATGAGCAGTTCTTC. Translating it yields CASSQVFVPESYNEQFF.

The chain is built from TRBV12-3 or TRBV12-4 and TRBJ2-7; 7 positions match TRBD1. J gave up 0 bases and V 4 bases, and 3 bases lay outside the gene matches. The CDR3 runs to 14 residues. In DNA, the CDR3 is TGTGCCAGCAGTTCGGACAGGCTCTCCTACGAGCAGTACTTC. Translation: CASSSDRLSYEQYF.

This clonotype appeared a few times. The rearrangement links TRBV10-3 to TRBJ2-3; TRBD1 aligns across 8 bases. Germline CDR1 reads ENHRY; CDR2 reads SYGVKD. The V and J ends lost 6 bases and 0 bases, in that order; junction bases with no gene match: 2. This CDR3 is built from 14 residues. The CDR3 nucleotides read TGTGCCATCAGAGGGACAGGAAGCACAGATACGCAGTATTTT. As protein: CAIRGTGSTDTQYF.

CDR3: CASSYSPGTSGTDTQYF. The CDR3 bases are TGTGCCAGCAGTTACTCACCCGGGACTAGCGGCACAGATACGCAGTATTTT. This chain links TRBV6-2 or TRBV6-3 with TRBJ2-3; 10 positions match TRBD2. CDR3 length equals 17 residues. Germline V gene sequence: CDR1 MNHEY, CDR2 SVGEGT. V was pared by 0 bases and J by 1 base, with 4 bases of the junction left unmatched.

This rearrangement joins TRBV5-1 to TRBJ1-5; D is unresolved. The CDR3 runs to 14 residues. Germline CDR1 reads SGHRS; CDR2 reads YFSETQ. The ends were cut back, 0 bases at V and 7 bases at J, with 11 bases in the middle. CDR3 bases: TGCGCCAGCAGCTTGGCCGGCGGGGAACAGCCCCAGCATTTT. Protein sequence: CASSLAGGEQPQHF.

The chain links TRBV20-1 to TRBJ2-1, with 8 bases lining up with TRBD2. The J segment lost 6 bases and the V segment lost 5 bases, leaving 12 bases of the junction unmatched. Germline values: CDR1 DFQATT, CDR2 SNEGSKA (reference sequence). The CDR3 totals 15 residues. The CDR3 sequence: CSAPPRLALLNEQFF. DNA for the CDR3: TGCAGTGCTCCTCCACGACTAGCGCTGCTCAATGAGCAGTTCTTC.

The J gene is TRBJ1-1, the V gene TRBV7-3; 7 bases line up with TRBD1. This CDR3 contains 13 residues. CDR1 is SGHTA and CDR2 is FQGTGA in the germline V gene. V shed 5 bases, J shed 10 bases, and the junction held 10 bases outside the gene matches. This CDR3 reads CASSRGGPELAFF. The CDR3, as DNA: TGTGCCAGCAGCCGAGGGGGCCCAGAGCTAGCTTTCTTT. The variable domain in full, completed from reference TRBV7-3 and TRBJ1-1, reads GAGVSQTPSNKVTEKGKYVELRCDPISGHTALYWYRQSLGQGPEFLIYFQGTGAADDSGLPNDRFFAVRPEGSVSTLKIQRTERGDSAVYLCASSRGGPELAFFGQGTRLTVV.

The rearrangement uses TRBV7-2 and TRBJ2-3, with 8 bases aligning to TRBD2. CDR1 is SGHTA, CDR2 FQGNSA, per germline. The CDR3 has 17 amino acids. Trimming removed 4 bases from V and 5 bases from J; junction bases left unmatched: 14. The CDR3 sequence is CASSSRFSGRKGDTQYF. In DNA, the CDR3 is TGTGCCAGCAGCTCAAGATTCAGCGGGAGAAAGGGAGATACGCAGTATTTT.

CDR3 region: CASSPGTSGRYNEQFF. In DNA form, the CDR3 reads TGTGCCAGCAGCCCGGGGACTAGCGGGAGATATAATGAGCAGTTCTTC. V usage is TRBV7-6 and J usage is TRBJ2-1; 14 bases are a match to TRBD2. This CDR3 has 16 residues. Germline V gene data show CDR1 as SGHVS and CDR2 as FNYEAQ. V gave up 5 bases and J gave up 7 bases; unmatched junction bases: 7.

This clonotype was counted only a few times. The rearrangement joins TRBV27 to TRBJ2-7; 9 bases map to TRBD1. Germline V lookup: CDR1 MNHEY, CDR2 SMNVEV (reference sequence). After removal of 6 bases from V and 5 bases from J, the junction contained 5 bases not matched to a gene. This CDR3 has 13 residues. In nucleotides, the CDR3 is TGTGCCAGCAGCCGGGACAGGGTCCACGAGCAGTACTTC. As protein: CASSRDRVHEQYF.

This clonotype came up a few times. The chain uses TRBV12-5 and TRBJ1-1, with D unresolved. Germline CDR1 is LGHNT and CDR2 is FRNRAP. CDR3 length: 16 residues. Trimming stripped 0 bases from V and 0 bases from J, with 11 bases between. The CDR3 sequence is CASGLVLAAMNTEAFF. The CDR3 DNA reads TGTGCTAGTGGTTTGGTACTGGCGGCTATGAACACTGAAGCTTTCTTT.

This clonotype was seen a few times. The genes are TRBV7-2 and TRBJ2-7, with D possibly TRBD1 on 5 matching bases. CDR3 size: 13 residues. CDR1 is SGHTA and CDR2 is FQGNSA in the germline V gene. V lost 3 bases and J lost 4, with 10 bases in between. This CDR3 reads CASSLWGLYEQYF. CDR3 DNA sequence: TGTGCCAGCAGCTTGTGGGGCCTGTACGAGCAGTACTTC.

This clonotype was found a few times. J is TRBJ2-4 and V is TRBV5-1; D may be TRBD1 (5 bases). The CDR3 covers 17 residues. Germline CDR1 is SGHRS and CDR2 is YFSETQ. V dropped 0 bases and J dropped 1 base, with 14 bases sitting between them. The CDR3: CASSLEQAPMAKNIQYF. The CDR3 DNA reads as TGCGCCAGCAGCTTGGAACAGGCGCCAATGGCCAAAAACATTCAGTACTTC.

This clonotype was seen repeatedly, ten times or more. The genes are TRBV20-1 and TRBJ2-5; D is unclear. CDR1 and CDR2 from the germline V gene are DFQATT and SNEGSKA (reference sequence). The CDR3 contains 10 residues. Deletions cut 8 bases from V and 3 bases from J, with 7 bases between. CDR3 sequence: CSPNEETQYF. In DNA, the CDR3 is TGCAGTCCAAACGAAGAGACCCAGTACTTC.

This clonotype was seen a few times. The chain joins TRBV10-3 to TRBJ2-7; weak D call: TRBD1 (6 bases). Germline V gene sequence: CDR1 ENHRY, CDR2 SYGVKD. The CDR3 sequence is 13 residues long. V lost 8 bases, J lost 3 bases, and 14 bases lay in between. The CDR3 loop reads CAIGRDNFYEQYF. CDR3 in DNA: TGTGCCATCGGCAGGGACAATTTCTACGAGCAGTACTTC.

This clonotype was counted ten times or more. This rearrangement joins TRBV9 to TRBJ2-1; 7 bases match TRBD2. Germline values: CDR1 SGDLS, CDR2 YYNGEE. The CDR3 covers 14 residues. V lost 2 bases to trimming and J lost 4 bases; unmatched junction nucleotides: 3. The CDR3 sequence is CASSVSGFYNEQFF. The CDR3 coding sequence is TGTGCCAGCAGCGTTAGCGGGTTTTACAATGAGCAGTTCTTC.

This clonotype was detected a few times. The chain combines TRBV6-5 with TRBJ1-1; TRBD1 matches 7 bases. There are 15 residues in the CDR3. With V trimmed by 5 bases and J by 1 base, 7 bases remained unmatched. CDR1 is MNHEY, CDR2 SVGAGI, per germline. The CDR3 DNA reads TGTGCCAGCAGTCTCGACAGGGAGGAGAACACTGAAGCTTTCTTT. Its translation is CASSLDREENTEAFF.

The chain joins TRBV20-1 to TRBJ2-1, with TRBD2 identical over 10 bases. J lost 5 bases, V lost 6 bases, and 4 bases had no gene match. Germline-derived CDR1 and CDR2 are DFQATT and SNEGSKA (reference sequence). The CDR3 covers 13 residues. CDR3 bases: TGCAGTGCCTGTGGGACTAGCGACAATGAGCAGTTCTTC. Translated, it gives CSACGTSDNEQFF.

This clonotype was picked up many times. The gene calls are TRBV12-3 or TRBV12-4 and TRBJ2-1; perhaps TRBD2 as D (5 bases). V was trimmed by 2 bases and J by 6 bases, leaving 8 bases between them. The CDR3 has 13 residues. CDR3 region: CASSLLEGNEQFF. In nucleotides, the CDR3 is TGTGCCAGCAGTTTACTTGAGGGCAATGAGCAGTTCTTC.

The chain carries TRBV10-3 and TRBJ1-3; D is unresolved. CDR3 length equals 15 residues. Germline-derived CDR1 and CDR2 are ENHRY and SYGVKD. The ends were cut back, 0 bases at V and 0 bases at J, with 6 bases in the middle. CDR3 protein: CAISESRSSGNTIYF. The DNA for the CDR3 is TGTGCCATCAGTGAGTCGAGGAGCTCTGGAAACACCATATATTTT.

The V gene is TRBV20-1, the J gene TRBJ2-5; no reliable D call. With 3 bases removed from V and 5 bases from J, the gap between germline ends came to 10 bases. The CDR3 totals 12 residues. Germline lookup yields CDR1 DFQATT and CDR2 SNEGSKA (reference sequence). CDR3 amino acids: CSARLGMETQYF. The CDR3 region has the DNA TGCAGTGCTAGGTTGGGTATGGAGACCCAGTACTTC.